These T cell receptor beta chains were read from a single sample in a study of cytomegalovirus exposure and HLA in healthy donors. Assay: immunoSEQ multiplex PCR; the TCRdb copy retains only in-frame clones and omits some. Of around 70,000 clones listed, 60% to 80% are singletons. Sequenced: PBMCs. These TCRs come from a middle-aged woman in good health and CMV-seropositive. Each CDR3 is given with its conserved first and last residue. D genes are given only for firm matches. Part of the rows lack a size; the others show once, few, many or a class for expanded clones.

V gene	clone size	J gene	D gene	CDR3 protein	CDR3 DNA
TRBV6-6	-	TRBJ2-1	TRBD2	CASTSGSSYNEQFF	TGTGCCAGCACCAGCGGGAGCTCCTACAATGAGCAGTTCTTC
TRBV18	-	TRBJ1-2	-	CASSPLTGEGNYGYTF	TGTGCCAGCTCACCACTCACGGGGGAAGGAAACTATGGCTACACCTTC
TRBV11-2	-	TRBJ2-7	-	CASSLNLIQGWEQYF	TGTGCCAGCAGCTTAAATCTTATCCAGGGGTGGGAGCAGTACTTC
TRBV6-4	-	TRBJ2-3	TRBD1	CASSELPGTAGTDTQYF	TGTGCCAGCAGTGAACTCCCTGGGACAGCCGGCACAGATACGCAGTATTTT
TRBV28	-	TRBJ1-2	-	CASSFTRGAGRGYTF	TGTGCCAGCAGTTTCACAAGGGGGGCCGGGAGGGGCTACACCTTC
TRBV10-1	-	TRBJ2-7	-	CASSEGGALYEQYF	TGCGCCAGCAGTGAGGGAGGGGCACTCTACGAGCAGTACTTC
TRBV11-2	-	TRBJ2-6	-	CASSSVFTGTGANVLTF	TGTGCCAGCAGCTCTGTGTTTACGGGAACTGGGGCCAACGTCCTGACTTTC
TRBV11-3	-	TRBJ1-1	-	CASSLQGTDGTEAFF	TGTGCCAGCAGCTTACAGGGAACGGACGGCACTGAAGCTTTCTTT
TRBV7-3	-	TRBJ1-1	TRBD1	CASSSGGTNTEAFF	TGTGCCAGCAGCTCAGGGGGGACGAACACTGAGGCTTTCTTT
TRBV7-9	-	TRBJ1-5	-	CSSSLSYQPQHF	TGTTCCAGCAGCTTATCTTATCAGCCCCAGCATTTT
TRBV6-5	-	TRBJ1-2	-	CASSSVGGANYGYTF	TGTGCCAGCAGTTCAGTAGGGGGAGCTAACTATGGCTACACCTTC
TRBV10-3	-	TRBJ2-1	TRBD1	CAISGDTGAHYNEQFF	TGTGCCATCAGTGGAGATACAGGGGCCCATTACAATGAGCAGTTCTTC
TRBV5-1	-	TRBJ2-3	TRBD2	CASSSSRRGSGGGTDTQYF	TGCGCCAGCAGCTCGTCCCGACGGGGTAGCGGGGGGGGGACAGATACGCAGTATTTT
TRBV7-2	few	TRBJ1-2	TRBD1	CASSPDRGQTGYTF	TGTGCCAGCAGCCCTGACAGGGGGCAAACTGGCTACACCTTC
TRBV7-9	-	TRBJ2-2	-	CASSLYRTGELFF	TGTGCCAGCAGCTTATACCGGACCGGGGAGCTGTTTTTT
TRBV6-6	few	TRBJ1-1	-	CASTDTGFDTEAFF	TGTGCCAGCACCGACACGGGATTTGACACTGAAGCTTTCTTT
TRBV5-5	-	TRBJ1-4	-	CASSLIRGMGDEKLFF	TGTGCCAGCAGCTTGATTCGGGGGATGGGAGATGAAAAACTGTTTTTT
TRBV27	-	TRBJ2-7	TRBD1	CASSRGQGSSYEQYF	TGTGCCAGCAGTAGGGGACAGGGGAGCTCCTACGAGCAGTACTTC
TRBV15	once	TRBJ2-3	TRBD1	CATSTGTALRVTDTQYF	TGTGCCACCAGCACAGGGACAGCCCTAAGGGTCACAGATACGCAGTATTTT
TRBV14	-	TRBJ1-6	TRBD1	CASSRGQGANSPLHF	TGTGCCAGCAGCCGTGGACAGGGGGCAAATTCACCCCTCCACTTT
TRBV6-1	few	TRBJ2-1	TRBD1	CASSNWDRDNEQFF	TGTGCCAGCAGCAACTGGGACAGGGACAATGAGCAGTTCTTC
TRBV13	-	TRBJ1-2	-	CASSLEQPGNINYGYTF	TGTGCCAGCAGCTTAGAACAGCCAGGAAATATAAACTATGGCTACACCTTC
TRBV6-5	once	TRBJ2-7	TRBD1	CASSYFGDSTYEQYF	TGTGCCAGCAGTTACTTCGGGGACAGCACCTACGAGCAGTACTTC
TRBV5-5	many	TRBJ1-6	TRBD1	CASSLVQGDPSPLHF	TGTGCCAGCAGCTTGGTACAGGGGGACCCCTCACCCCTCCACTTT
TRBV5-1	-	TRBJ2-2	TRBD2	CASSPTSGGANTGELFF	TGCGCCAGCAGCCCGACTAGCGGGGGGGCGAACACCGGGGAGCTGTTTTTT
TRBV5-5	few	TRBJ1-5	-	CASSTGNPNQPQHF	TGTGCCAGCAGCACAGGGAACCCAAATCAGCCCCAGCATTTT
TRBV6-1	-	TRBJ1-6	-	CASSEMEHNSPLHF	TGTGCCAGCAGCGAAATGGAGCATAATTCACCCCTCCACTTT
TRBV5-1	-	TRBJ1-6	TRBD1	CASSSSVGTVNSPLHF	TGCGCCAGCAGCTCATCCGTCGGGACAGTGAATTCACCCCTCCACTTT
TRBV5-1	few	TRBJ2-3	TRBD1	CASSLQGAQPDTQYF	TGCGCCAGCAGCTTGCAGGGGGCGCAGCCAGATACGCAGTATTTT
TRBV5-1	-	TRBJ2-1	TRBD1	CASSLGQGLDEQFF	TGCGCCAGCAGCTTGGGACAGGGCTTGGATGAGCAGTTCTTC
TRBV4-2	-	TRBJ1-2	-	CASSQEAGRKVYGYTF	TGTGCCAGCAGCCAAGAAGCAGGGCGTAAAGTCTATGGCTACACCTTC
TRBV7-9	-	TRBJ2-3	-	CASSLGSGDTQYF	TGTGCCAGCAGCTTAGGTTCCGGAGATACGCAGTATTTT
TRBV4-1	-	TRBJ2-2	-	CASSQAGLGTGELFF	TGCGCCAGCAGCCAAGCAGGGCTTGGCACCGGGGAGCTGTTTTTT
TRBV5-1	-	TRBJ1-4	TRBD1	CASSVTTGGNEKLFF	TGCGCCAGCAGCGTAACCACAGGGGGCAACGAAAAACTGTTTTTT
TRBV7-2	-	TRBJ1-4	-	CASSLGTDNEKLFF	TGTGCCAGCAGCTTAGGAACTGATAATGAAAAACTGTTTTTT
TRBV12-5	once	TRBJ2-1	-	CASGTGQGKQFF	TGTGCTAGTGGCACCGGCCAGGGTAAGCAGTTCTTC
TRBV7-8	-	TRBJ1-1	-	CASSVGANTEAFF	TGTGCCAGCAGCGTGGGAGCGAACACTGAAGCTTTCTTT
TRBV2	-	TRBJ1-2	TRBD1	CASSEGQGPDKSGYTF	TGTGCCAGCAGTGAGGGACAGGGCCCAGACAAGAGTGGCTACACCTTC
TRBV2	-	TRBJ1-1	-	CASTGLLQPSTEAFF	TGTGCCAGCACCGGACTTCTTCAACCAAGCACTGAAGCTTTCTTT
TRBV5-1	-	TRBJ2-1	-	CASSLDLRNEQFF	TGCGCCAGCAGCTTGGATCTTCGGAATGAGCAGTTCTTC
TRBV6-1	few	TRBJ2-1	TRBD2	CASSSGAYNEQFF	TGTGCCAGTTCTAGCGGGGCGTACAATGAGCAGTTCTTC
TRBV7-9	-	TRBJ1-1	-	CASSLAQGRGTEAFF	TGTGCCAGCAGCTTAGCGCAGGGGCGGGGGACTGAAGCTTTCTTT
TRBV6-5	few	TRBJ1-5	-	CASGPFDQPQHF	TGTGCCAGTGGCCCCTTCGATCAGCCCCAGCATTTT